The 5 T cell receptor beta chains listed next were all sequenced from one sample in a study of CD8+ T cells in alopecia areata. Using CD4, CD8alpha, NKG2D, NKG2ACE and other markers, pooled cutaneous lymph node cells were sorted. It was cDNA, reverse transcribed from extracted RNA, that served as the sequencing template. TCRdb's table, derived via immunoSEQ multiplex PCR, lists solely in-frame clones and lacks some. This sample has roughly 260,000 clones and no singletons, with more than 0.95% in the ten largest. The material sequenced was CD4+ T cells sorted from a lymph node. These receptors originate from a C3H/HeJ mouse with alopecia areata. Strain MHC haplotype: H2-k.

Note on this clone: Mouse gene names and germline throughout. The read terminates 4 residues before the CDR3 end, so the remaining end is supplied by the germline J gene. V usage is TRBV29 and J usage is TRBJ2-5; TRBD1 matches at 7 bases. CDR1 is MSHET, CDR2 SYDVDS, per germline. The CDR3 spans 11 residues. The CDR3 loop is CATGTEDTQYF. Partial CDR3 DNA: TGTGCTACCGGGACAGAAGAC.

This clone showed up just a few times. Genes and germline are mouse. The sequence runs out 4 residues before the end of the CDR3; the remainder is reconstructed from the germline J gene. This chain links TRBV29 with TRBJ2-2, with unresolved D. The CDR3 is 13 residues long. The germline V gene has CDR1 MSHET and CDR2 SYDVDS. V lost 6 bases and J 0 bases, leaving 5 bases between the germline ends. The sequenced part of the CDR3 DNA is TGTGCTAGCAGCGCAGCAAACACCGGG. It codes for CASSAANTG. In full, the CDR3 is CASSAANTGQLYF.

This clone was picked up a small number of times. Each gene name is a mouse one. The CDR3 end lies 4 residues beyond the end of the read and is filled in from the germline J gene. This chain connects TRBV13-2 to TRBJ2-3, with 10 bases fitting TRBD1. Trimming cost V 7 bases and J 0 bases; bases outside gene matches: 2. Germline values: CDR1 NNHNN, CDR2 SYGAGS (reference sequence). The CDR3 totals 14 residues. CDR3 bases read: TGTGCCAGCCGGGACAGGGGAAGTGCAGAA. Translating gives CASRDRGSAE. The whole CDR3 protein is CASRDRGSAETLYF.

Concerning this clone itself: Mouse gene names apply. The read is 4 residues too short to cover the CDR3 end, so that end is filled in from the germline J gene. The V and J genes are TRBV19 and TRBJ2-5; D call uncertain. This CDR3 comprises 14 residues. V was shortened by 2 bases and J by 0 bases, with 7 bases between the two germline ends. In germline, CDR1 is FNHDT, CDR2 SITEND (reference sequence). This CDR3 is CASSITNNQDTQYF. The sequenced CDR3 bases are TGTGCCAGCAGTATCACAAATAACCAAGAC.

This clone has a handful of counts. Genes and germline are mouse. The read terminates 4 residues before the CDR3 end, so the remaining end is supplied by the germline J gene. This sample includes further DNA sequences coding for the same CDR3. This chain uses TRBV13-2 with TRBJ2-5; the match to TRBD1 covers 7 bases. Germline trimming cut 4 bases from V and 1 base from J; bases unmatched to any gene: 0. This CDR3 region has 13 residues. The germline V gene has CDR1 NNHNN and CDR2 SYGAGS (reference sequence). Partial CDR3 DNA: TGTGCCAGCGGTACAGGGGACCAAGAC. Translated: CASGTGDQD. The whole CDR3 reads CASGTGDQDTQYF.